This entry is about one TCR beta chain. Its target is not known. PCR primers comprised 60 Vbeta and 13 Jbeta primers. Method: immunoSEQ multiplex PCR; TCRdb's copy keeps in-frame clones and lacks some. The table shows roughly 80,000 clones, with 84% occurring only once. These data come from a study of cytomegalovirus exposure and HLA in healthy donors. Study-level findings and limits: A later analysis reported that several of the most significant clusters appeared to be linked to common viral pathogens, among them Epstein-Barr virus. Sequencing had likely introduced a cluster of highly shared sequence variants as an artifact. HLA restriction was apparent for most CMV-associated TCR beta chains in a later analysis. Cytomegalovirus-associated status was assigned to about 150 TCR beta chains.

The ends lost 2 bases at V and 5 bases at J; junction bases unmatched: 11. This CDR3 is 17 amino acids long. Germline CDR1 reads MNHNS; CDR2 reads SASEGT. Sequencing was carried out using PBMCs. The receptor's source is a woman aged 45-59 years in good health and CMV-seronegative. The V gene is TRBV6-1, the J gene TRBJ1-4; the match to TRBD1 covers 7 bases. This chain's CDR3 is CASSEQRGQGTNEKLFF. In DNA form, the CDR3 reads TGTGCCAGCAGTGAACAAAGGGGGCAGGGGACCAATGAAAAACTGTTTTTT.